This T cell receptor beta chain is drawn from a study of T cells in Graves' hyperthyroidism and ophthalmopathy. Study context: Peripheral blood was taken when the disease was first diagnosed, before any treatment began.

Patients between 18 and 65 years old had hyperthyroidism, newly diagnosed and lasting under 2 months. As concerns this clonotype: Its antigen remains unknown.

Amplified TCR beta CDR3 regions came from RNA transcripts. First-round RT-PCR of the TCR CDR3 relied on the HTBI primer set. TCRdb redid the calling of the multiplex PCR reads with MiXCR, one entry per CDR3 protein. The repertoire includes 700,000 to 950,000 distinct CDR3 sequences, 35% of them detected once, and around 32% sits in the top ten. Whole-study findings and limits: Through a model of 13 V-J features, ophthalmopathy was separated from stable hyperthyroidism. The model's output predicted ophthalmopathy at a median of roughly 6.9 months prior to onset.

Trimming pared 0 bases from V and 1 base from J, leaving 6 bases between. The CDR3 extends over 14 amino acids. CDR1 is LGHNA, CDR2 YSLEER, per germline. Sequencing was done on a sample of blood. The chain has TRBV4-3 and TRBJ1-1, with D unresolved. The TCR sequence derives from a woman aged 40 to 50 with Graves' hyperthyroidism. The CDR3 spells CASSQESRNTEAFF. CDR3 coding DNA: TGCGCCAGCAGCCAAGAATCCCGGAACACTGAAGCTTTCTTT.